This passage covers 32 T cell receptor beta chains from one sample sequenced in a study of identical twins. TCRdb reprocessed the 5' RACE reads via MiXCR and lists one record per CDR3 protein. This sample carries 400,000 to 500,000 distinct CDR3 sequences, 14% of them seen once, and the ten largest clones take 0.95% to 1%. The data were also submitted as part of a second study, on yellow fever vaccine responses in identical twins.

Sequencing used CD4+ T cells sorted from blood. These receptors were obtained from a woman under 30 in good health.

This clonotype turned up a few times. The chain carries TRBV11-2 and TRBJ2-7, with TRBD2 matching over 9 bases. The germline V gene has CDR1 SGHAT and CDR2 FQNNGV. Trimming took 2 bases from V and 6 from J; bases not matched to a gene: 17. The CDR3 consists of 18 residues. CDR3 in amino acids: CASSLSPDRGLASREQYF. In nucleotides, the CDR3 is TGTGCCAGCAGCTTATCTCCCGACCGTGGACTAGCGTCTCGCGAGCAGTACTTC.

The chain recombines TRBV2 with TRBJ1-2; possibly TRBD1 for D (6 bases). CDR3 length: 14 residues. V shed 1 base and J shed 6 bases, with 12 bases lying between them. Germline V gives CDR1 SNHLY, CDR2 FYNNEI. CDR3 region: CASSEDRAFNGYTF. For the CDR3, the DNA is TGTGCCAGCAGTGAAGACAGGGCTTTCAATGGCTACACCTTC.

The rearrangement joins TRBV18 to TRBJ2-5, with D uncertain. This CDR3 comprises 11 residues. Germline V gene data show CDR1 as KGHSH and CDR2 as LQKENI. With 8 bases removed from V and 2 bases from J, the gap between germline ends came to 6 bases. In DNA, the CDR3 is TGTGCCAGCCTGTCGCAAGAGACCCAGTACTTC. Translation: CASLSQETQYF.

V and J are TRBV5-1 and TRBJ1-1; D might be TRBD1 (6 bases). Germline assignment: CDR1 SGHRS and CDR2 YFSETQ. The CDR3 consists of 16 residues. The V end lost 3 bases, the J end lost 1 base, and 16 bases lay between the germline ends. The CDR3 loop is CASSSQGGGGNTEAFF. DNA of the CDR3: TGCGCCAGCAGCTCACAGGGAGGTGGTGGGAACACTGAAGCTTTCTTT.

This clonotype was seen only once. The chain has TRBV7-2 and TRBJ2-7, with no clear D. This CDR3 contains 14 residues. Germline lookup yields CDR1 SGHTA and CDR2 FQGNSA. Trimming cost V 5 bases and J 2 bases, with 13 bases left between them. CDR3 region: CASSPSFGPYEQYF. The CDR3 DNA is TGTGCCAGCAGCCCCAGCTTCGGGCCCTACGAGCAGTACTTC.

The chain combines TRBV2 with TRBJ2-2; maybe TRBD1 (5 bases). Germline lookup yields CDR1 SNHLY and CDR2 FYNNEI. The CDR3 spans 15 residues. V dropped 7 bases and J dropped 3 bases, with 15 bases sitting between them. The CDR3 spells CASIRDLRDTGELFF. DNA for the CDR3: TGTGCCAGCATTAGGGATCTCAGGGACACCGGGGAGCTGTTTTTT. Together with reference TRBV2 and TRBJ2-2, the CDR3 gives the full variable domain: EPEVTQTPSHQVTQMGQEVILRCVPISNHLYFYWYRQILGQKVEFLVSFYNNEISEKSEIFDDQFSVERPDGSNFTLKIRSTKLEDSAMYFCASIRDLRDTGELFFGEGSRLTVL.

A few counts support this clonotype. The V and J genes are TRBV27 and TRBJ2-7, with TRBD2 identical over 7 bases. The CDR3 has 16 residues. Per the germline V gene, CDR1 is MNHEY and CDR2 is SMNVEV (reference sequence). V dropped 6 bases and J dropped 6; count of bases not matched to a gene: 17. Written as DNA, the CDR3 is TGTGCCAGCAGCCCTAGGTTCGGGCTAGCGGTCGCCGAGCAGTACTTC. Its protein is CASSPRFGLAVAEQYF.

The V and J genes are TRBV12-3 or TRBV12-4 and TRBJ1-2; TRBD1 is a possible D gene (5 bases). Trimming removed 6 bases at V and 4 bases at J, with 15 bases between. The length of the CDR3 is 14 residues. CDR3 nucleotides: TGTGCCAGCAGCGGGGGGGGACCCCTCTATGGCTACACCTTC. Translation: CASSGGGPLYGYTF.

This clonotype appeared many times. The CDR3 sequence is CSAIGTGDPDTEAFF. DNA of the CDR3: TGCAGTGCTATCGGGACAGGGGACCCTGACACTGAAGCTTTCTTT. The chain links TRBV20-1 to TRBJ1-1, with 10 bases lining up with TRBD1. CDR3 length: 15 residues. The ends lost 4 bases at V and 3 bases at J; junction bases unmatched: 8. In germline, CDR1 is DFQATT, CDR2 SNEGSKA (reference sequence).

This clonotype was seen a few times. The chain uses TRBV4-3 and TRBJ2-7; 14 positions agree with TRBD2. This CDR3 comprises 15 residues. CDR1 is LGHNA and CDR2 is YSLEER in the germline V gene. The V gene end was trimmed by 3 bases and the J gene end by 9 bases; junction bases not matched to a gene: 7. CDR3 DNA sequence: TGCGCCAGCAGCCATATAGGGACTAGCGGGAGTGTGCAGTACTTC. It is translated as CASSHIGTSGSVQYF.

This clonotype was recorded many times. The chain couples TRBV6-6 to TRBJ2-7; no firm D call. The ends were cut back, 10 bases at V and 10 bases at J, with 14 bases in the middle. The germline V gene encodes CDR1 MNHNY and CDR2 SVGAGI (reference sequence). CDR3 size: 10 residues. CDR3 in DNA: TGTGCCACCTTTTCCGACCGTCAGTACTTC. Its protein product is CATFSDRQYF.

This clonotype was counted only a few times. This rearrangement joins TRBV4-1 to TRBJ2-7; TRBD1 matches 7 bases. Trimming cost V 0 bases and J 5 bases; bases outside gene matches: 10. Germline V gene sequence: CDR1 MGHRA, CDR2 YSYEKL. This CDR3 is 16 amino acids long. The CDR3 protein is CASSQDRQGIVDEQYF. CDR3 in DNA: TGCGCCAGCAGCCAAGATCGACAGGGAATCGTCGACGAGCAGTACTTC.

In this sample, this clonotype turned up a few times. The chain couples TRBV7-2 to TRBJ2-2; D gene unclear. The CDR3 runs 13 residues. The V end was cut by 5 bases, the J end by 0 bases, with 4 bases between. Per germline, CDR1 SGHTA and CDR2 FQGNSA. The CDR3 DNA follows: TGTGCCAGCAGCGGATCGAACACCGGGGAGCTGTTTTTT. Translation: CASSGSNTGELFF.

This clonotype was seen many times. The rearrangement uses TRBV7-9 and TRBJ2-7; 10 nucleotides align to TRBD1. V trimming: 2 bases; J trimming: 2 bases; junction bases outside the gene matches: 9. There are 17 residues in the CDR3. Per germline, CDR1 SEHNR and CDR2 FQNEAQ (reference sequence). The CDR3 sequence is CASSLLTGTGEPYEQYF. As DNA, the CDR3 is TGTGCCAGCAGCTTACTGACAGGGACAGGGGAACCCTACGAGCAGTACTTC.

DNA of the CDR3: TGTGCCTGGGGCCGGGAGTTCAACAATGAGCAGTTCTTC. Translated, it gives CAWGREFNNEQFF. This chain joins TRBV30 and TRBJ2-1; TRBD2 is a possible D gene (6 bases). Trimming removed 5 bases from V and 5 bases from J, with 13 bases in between. CDR3 size: 13 residues. Germline V gives CDR1 GTSNPN, CDR2 SVGIG (reference sequence).

The chain carries TRBV4-1 and TRBJ2-1; 9 bases map to TRBD2. Germline CDR1 is MGHRA and CDR2 is YSYEKL. This CDR3 is 16 amino acids long. Trimming removed 1 base from V and 2 bases from J; junction bases left unmatched: 3. CDR3 sequence reads: CASSQVIAGAYNEQFF. The CDR3 coding sequence is TGCGCCAGCAGCCAAGTGATAGCGGGGGCCTACAATGAGCAGTTCTTC.

This chain connects TRBV7-3 to TRBJ2-2; the D gene is possibly TRBD1 (6 bases). Trimming removed 5 bases at V and 4 bases at J, with 14 bases between. The germline CDR1 and CDR2 sequences are SGHTA and FQGTGA. This CDR3 has 15 residues. Here the CDR3 reads CASSPGQRSTGELFF. In nucleotides, the CDR3 is TGTGCCAGCAGCCCCGGACAGAGAAGCACCGGGGAGCTGTTTTTT.

This clonotype was observed a few times. The chain combines TRBV29-1 with TRBJ2-3; TRBD2 matches at 8 bases. The germline gives CDR1 SQVTM, CDR2 ANQGSEA. V was clipped by 3 bases and J by 2 bases; unmatched bases: 4. CDR3 size: 14 residues. The CDR3 reads CSVETSEHTDTQYF. The CDR3 nucleotides are TGCAGCGTTGAGACTAGCGAACACACAGATACGCAGTATTTT.

This clonotype has just a few counts. The J gene is TRBJ2-4, the V gene TRBV20-1, with a possible D match to TRBD2 (6 bases). The V end was cut by 3 bases, the J end by 3 bases, with 9 bases between. Germline V gene data show CDR1 as DFQATT and CDR2 as SNEGSKA (reference sequence). This CDR3 spans 13 amino acids. The CDR3 spells CSASSGGKNIQYF. The DNA for the CDR3 is TGCAGTGCTAGCTCCGGGGGCAAAAACATTCAGTACTTC.

This clonotype showed up many times. CDR3 sequence: CASSSGQVGFHEQFF. CDR3 DNA: TGTGCCAGCAGTTCCGGACAGGTGGGATTCCATGAGCAGTTCTTC. V gene TRBV12-3 or TRBV12-4 combines with J gene TRBJ2-1, with 7 bases lining up with TRBD1. Losses at the gene ends were 4 bases for V and 8 bases for J; bases not matched to a gene: 11. The CDR3 runs to 15 residues.

This clonotype has only a few counts. This chain uses TRBV29-1 with TRBJ2-2; TRBD1 might be the D (5 bases). The CDR3 loop spans 12 amino acids. Trimming stripped 7 bases from V and 6 bases from J, with 12 bases between. Germline V gene data show CDR1 as SQVTM and CDR2 as ANQGSEA. As DNA, the CDR3 is TGCAGCGGCTCGACAGATTCCGGGGAGCTGTTTTTT. Translated, it gives CSGSTDSGELFF.

This clonotype has more than one count but fewer than ten. The chain carries TRBV4-2 and TRBJ2-1, with a possible D match to TRBD1 (6 bases). The V end was cut by 2 bases, the J end by 3 bases, with 11 bases between. The length of the CDR3 is 15 residues. The germline CDR1 and CDR2 sequences are LGHNA and YNFKEQ. CDR3 sequence (DNA): TGTGCCAGCAGCCAAACAGGACAGATCTACAATGAGCAGTTCTTC. Its protein is CASSQTGQIYNEQFF.

This sequence joins TRBV28 and TRBJ2-1; D unclear. The V gene lost 10 bases and the J gene lost 4 bases, with 14 bases spanning the gap. Germline assignment: CDR1 MDHEN and CDR2 SYDVKM. The CDR3 sequence is 13 residues long. CDR3 bases: TGTGCCAACCGGCCAGGCGATTACAATGAGCAGTTCTTC. This gives the protein CANRPGDYNEQFF.

J is TRBJ1-6 and V is TRBV29-1, with 8 bases lining up with TRBD1. Germline V lookup: CDR1 SQVTM, CDR2 ANQGSEA. The CDR3 totals 15 residues. The ends lost 7 bases at V and 8 bases at J; junction bases unmatched: 13. This CDR3 reads CSAGGRQGWDSPLHF. The CDR3 region has the DNA TGCAGCGCCGGGGGGAGACAGGGGTGGGATTCACCCCTCCACTTT. Drawing the rest from reference TRBV29-1 and TRBJ1-6, the complete variable domain is SAVISQKPSRDICQRGTSLTIQCQVDSQVTMMFWYRQQPGQSLTLIATANQGSEATYESGFVIDKFPISRPNLTFSTLTVSNMSPEDSSIYLCSAGGRQGWDSPLHFGNGTRLTVT.

This clonotype was observed a few times. The chain is built from TRBV4-3 and TRBJ2-1; weak D call: TRBD2 (6 bases). V lost 1 base, J lost 2 bases, and 9 bases lay in between. The CDR3 covers 15 residues. Looked up from germline, CDR1 is LGHNA and CDR2 is YSLEER. CDR3 amino acids: CASSQGLVAYNEQFF. The CDR3 region has the DNA TGCGCCAGCAGCCAAGGACTAGTCGCCTACAATGAGCAGTTCTTC.

The chain links TRBV3-1 to TRBJ2-3; no reliable D call. The germline V and J ends were trimmed by 5 bases and 4 bases, with 16 bases remaining between them. Germline-derived CDR1 and CDR2 are LGHDT and YNNKEL (reference sequence). The CDR3 covers 15 residues. CDR3 protein: CASSADSSGPDTQYF. The CDR3 bases are TGTGCCAGCAGCGCCGACTCGAGTGGGCCAGATACGCAGTATTTT.

V is TRBV11-2 and J is TRBJ2-3; 14 nucleotides line up with TRBD2. The CDR3 is 19 residues long. The trim removed 5 bases at V and 0 bases at J, leaving 10 bases unmatched. Germline values: CDR1 SGHAT, CDR2 FQNNGV. The DNA for the CDR3 is TGTGCCAGCAGCCCCCGGGGACTAGCGGGGGCGGCGAGCACAGATACGCAGTATTTT. Translating gives CASSPRGLAGAASTDTQYF.

The CDR3 region has the DNA TGCAGTGCATTCAGGGGTCTATTCTATGGCTACACCTTC. Encoded protein: CSAFRGLFYGYTF. The V gene is TRBV20-1, the J gene TRBJ1-2; maybe TRBD1 (6 bases). The CDR3 consists of 13 residues. Trimming left V 6 bases short and J 4 bases short, with 15 bases between. CDR1 is DFQATT and CDR2 is SNEGSKA in the germline V gene (reference sequence).

In this sample, this clonotype turned up many times. The rearrangement joins TRBV7-3 to TRBJ2-1; no reliable D call. Germline V lookup: CDR1 SGHTA, CDR2 FQGTGA. The CDR3 has 18 residues. Trimming shortened V by 0 bases and J by 2 bases, and 17 bases separated the two germline ends. The CDR3 DNA sequence: TGTGCCAGCAGCTTAACTGGCCCTGACGTAACGGCCTACAATGAGCAGTTCTTC. It is translated as CASSLTGPDVTAYNEQFF.

This clonotype occurred a few times. V gene TRBV5-1 combines with J gene TRBJ2-2; 8 bases line up with TRBD1. Looked up from germline, CDR1 is SGHRS and CDR2 is YFSETQ. This CDR3 region has 17 residues. Losses at the gene ends were 4 bases for V and 3 bases for J; bases not matched to a gene: 11. The CDR3 region has the DNA TGCGCCAGCAGCCCCGGACAGGGAGGATTGCACACCGGGGAGCTGTTTTTT. Protein: CASSPGQGGLHTGELFF.

The gene calls are TRBV28 and TRBJ2-5; D perhaps matches TRBD1 (6 bases). The CDR3 has 16 residues. Germline V CDR1 and CDR2: MDHEN, SYDVKM. The germline V and J ends were trimmed by 4 bases and 7 bases, with 22 bases remaining between them. This chain's CDR3 is CASSSSRLGASWTQYF. The CDR3 DNA follows: TGTGCCAGCAGTTCCTCAAGGCTGGGGGCCTCATGGACCCAGTACTTC.

This clonotype was seen more than once but under ten times. This chain links TRBV20-1 with TRBJ1-2, with D possibly being TRBD1 (6 bases). CDR1 is DFQATT and CDR2 is SNEGSKA in the germline V gene (reference sequence). The V gene lost 6 bases and the J gene lost 5 bases, with 13 bases spanning the gap. CDR3 size: 12 residues. The CDR3 DNA follows: TGCAGTGCCTCCGACAGGCAGTATGGCTACACCTTC. Protein product: CSASDRQYGYTF.